This TCR beta chain was profiled in a study of blood T cell repertoires in COVID-19. About the study: Specimens from acute and convalescent COVID-19 originated in the United States, Italy and Spain. Sample material is recorded as cDNA or gDNA derived from T cells, B-cell-depleted T cells, or PBMCs.

In the original analysis: The authors estimated nucleated cell counts from reference gene primer amplification. Only in-frame clones appear in the TCRdb table, and some are missing; sequencing was by immunoSEQ multiplex PCR. V and J calls and clone size follow that table, whereas D and trimming were derived from the DNA. The sample records about 100,000 clones, under 85% being singletons. Trimming removed 0 bases from V and 2 bases from J, with 10 bases in between. Germline V gene sequence: CDR1 MNHEY, CDR2 SVGAGI. The CDR3 contains 15 residues. Sequenced sample: peripheral blood. This receptor was taken from a woman in her seventies with acute or convalescent COVID-19. The chain joins TRBV6-5 to TRBJ1-2; a weak D match, TRBD1 (6 bases). The CDR3 spells CASSYSGRGNYGYTF. Here the CDR3 DNA reads TGTGCCAGCAGTTACTCGGGCAGGGGCAACTATGGCTACACCTTC.